The entry that follows covers one TCR beta chain sequence. What it recognizes is unknown. The sample originates from a study of T cell responses to AZD1222 COVID-19 vaccine. Produced via immunoSEQ multiplex PCR; TCRdb's table is partial and in-frame only. This table holds fewer than 120,000 clones, roughly 90% found once. With 3 bases removed from V and 3 bases from J, the gap between germline ends came to 6 bases. This CDR3 contains 12 residues. Regarding the study as a whole: The reported proportion of spike-specific TCRs targeting unmutated variant regions was nearly half. There were repertoire samples only from the period after the peak T cell response.

The chain combines TRBV12-3 or TRBV12-4 with TRBJ2-7; no clear D. This clonotype was obtained from an adult who received the AZD1222 COVID-19 vaccine. Source: peripheral blood, taken 28 days after the second AZD1222 dose. CDR3 DNA: TGTGCCAGCAGTTTGGGGTTCTACGAGCAGTACTTC. Its protein is CASSLGFYEQYF.